What follows describes a single T cell receptor (beta chain). Study processing details: Reference gene primer amplification yielded estimated nucleated cell counts. Sequencing used immunoSEQ multiplex PCR; TCRdb keeps in-frame clones, though not all of them. D and trimming were read from the DNA, whereas the V and J calls and clone size are those reported in that table. Among 150,000 or so clones listed, about four fifths were seen once. The sample belongs to a study of blood T cell repertoires in COVID-19. Study summary: Collection of acute and convalescent COVID-19 samples took place in the United States, Italy and Spain. T cells, B-cell-depleted T cells, or PBMCs provided the cDNA or gDNA that served as material.

The V and J ends lost 4 bases and 0 bases respectively, with 15 bases between them. Germline V gene sequence: CDR1 KGHDR, CDR2 SFDVKD. The CDR3 is 17 amino acids. This TCR was sampled from a woman in her fifties or sixties with acute or convalescent COVID-19. The V call is TRBV24-1, the J call TRBJ1-3; D is uncertain. Material: peripheral blood. Here the CDR3 DNA reads TGTGCCACCAGTGACGGCCGGTCGGGTAGCTCTGGAAACACCATATATTTT. Its protein product is CATSDGRSGSSGNTIYF.